This T cell receptor beta chain was sequenced during a study of PD-1 blockade in classical Hodgkin lymphoma. Relapses following autologous stem cell transplantation were seen in all patients, with brentuximab vedotin exposure varying. In the case of this clone: Its antigen is as yet unknown.

Study results and caveats: Significant TCR diversity gains by C4D1 occurred in CD4+ but not CD8+ cells. The origin of the repertoire differences remains undefined, with disease activity or prior therapy as possible causes.

Sequencing was performed with immunoSEQ multiplex PCR; in TCRdb, only in-frame clones are kept and a portion is missing. The sample comprises fewer than 50,000 clones, approximately 86% of which are singletons, and 5.5% rests with the top ten. CDR1 is LGHNA, CDR2 YNFKEQ, per germline. The V and J ends lost 4 bases and 0 bases, in that order; junction bases with no gene match: 6. CDR3 length: 17 amino acids. The chain recombines TRBV4-2 with TRBJ2-2, with TRBD2 matching 9 bases. This receptor was identified in a human donor with classical Hodgkin lymphoma. This specimen was peripheral blood mononuclear cells (PBMCs), taken before the second cycle of nivolumab. The CDR3 loop is CASSPLTSGANTGELFF. The CDR3 DNA reads TGTGCCAGCAGCCCTTTGACTAGCGGAGCGAACACCGGGGAGCTGTTTTTT.